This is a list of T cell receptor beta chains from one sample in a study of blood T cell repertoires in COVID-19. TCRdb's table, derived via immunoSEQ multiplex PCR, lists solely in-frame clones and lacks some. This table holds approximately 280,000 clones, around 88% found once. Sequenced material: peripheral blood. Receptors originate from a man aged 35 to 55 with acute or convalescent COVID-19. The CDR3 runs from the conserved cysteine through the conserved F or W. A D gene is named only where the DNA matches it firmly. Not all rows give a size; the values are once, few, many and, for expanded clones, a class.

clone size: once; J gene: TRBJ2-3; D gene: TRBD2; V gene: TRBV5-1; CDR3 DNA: TGCGCCAGCAGCTACATGATAGCGGGGAGCACAGATACGCAGTATTTT; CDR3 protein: CASSYMIAGSTDTQYF
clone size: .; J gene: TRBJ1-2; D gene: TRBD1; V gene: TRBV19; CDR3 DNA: TGTGCCAGTAGTATCAGGGGGCCCGGGACGAACTATGGCTACACCTTC; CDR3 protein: CASSIRGPGTNYGYTF
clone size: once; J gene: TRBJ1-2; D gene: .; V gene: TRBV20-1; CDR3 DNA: TGCAGTGCTAGTGGCCCCGGGTCCACTAACTATGGCTACACCTTC; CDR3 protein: CSASGPGSTNYGYTF
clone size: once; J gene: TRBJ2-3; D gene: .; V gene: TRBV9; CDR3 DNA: TGTGCCAGCAGCGTAGGGGGAGCAGATACGCAGTATTTT; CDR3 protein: CASSVGGADTQYF
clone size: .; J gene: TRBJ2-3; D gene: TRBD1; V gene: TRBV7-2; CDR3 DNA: TGTGCCAGCAGCGCAAACAGGGGACGGGGCACAGATACGCAGTATTTT; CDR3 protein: CASSANRGRGTDTQYF
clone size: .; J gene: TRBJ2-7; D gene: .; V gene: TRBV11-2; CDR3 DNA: TGTGCCAGCAGCTTAGGACAGGAGCAGTACTTC; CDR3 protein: CASSLGQEQYF
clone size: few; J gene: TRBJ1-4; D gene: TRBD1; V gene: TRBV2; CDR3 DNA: TGTGCCAGCAGTGAAATCAATACTGGAGGGGGCGGAAAACTGTTTTTT; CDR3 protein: CASSEINTGGGGKLFF
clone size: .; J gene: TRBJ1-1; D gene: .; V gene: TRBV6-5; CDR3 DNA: TGTGCCAGCAGTTACTCGAGTCTGGGGCCGAACACTGAAGCTTTCTTT; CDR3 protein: CASSYSSLGPNTEAFF
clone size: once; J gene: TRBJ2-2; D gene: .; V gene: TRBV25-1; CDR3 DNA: TGTGCCAGCAGTGATGACAGCCGGAACACCGGGGAGCTGTTTTTT; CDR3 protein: CASSDDSRNTGELFF
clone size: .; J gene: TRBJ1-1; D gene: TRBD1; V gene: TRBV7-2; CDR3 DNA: TGTGCCAGCAGCCCCCAGGGGGGTGGAGGGGCTGAAGCTTTCTTT; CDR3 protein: CASSPQGGGGAEAFF
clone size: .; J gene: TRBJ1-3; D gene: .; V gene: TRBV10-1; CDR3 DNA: TGCGCCAGCAGTGACCCCGGGAGCACTGGAAACACCATATATTTT; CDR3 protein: CASSDPGSTGNTIYF
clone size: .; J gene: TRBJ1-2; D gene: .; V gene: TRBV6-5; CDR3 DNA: TGTGCCAGCAGTAGGGGATCCGGTAACTATGGCTACACCTTC; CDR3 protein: CASSRGSGNYGYTF
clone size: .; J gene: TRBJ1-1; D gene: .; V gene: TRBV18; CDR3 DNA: TGTGCCAGCTCTTTCGGGATTGGGGAGAACACTGAAGCTTTCTTT; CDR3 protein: CASSFGIGENTEAFF
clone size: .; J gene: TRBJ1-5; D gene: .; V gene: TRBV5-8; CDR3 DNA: TGTGCCAGCAGCTTGGGTCCGGGGCAGGGGAGTCAGCCCCAGCATTTT; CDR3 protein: CASSLGPGQGSQPQHF
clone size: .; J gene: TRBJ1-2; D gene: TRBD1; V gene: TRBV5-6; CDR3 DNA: TGTGCCAGCAGCTTACAGGGGGCAGGTGGCTACACCTTC; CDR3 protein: CASSLQGAGGYTF
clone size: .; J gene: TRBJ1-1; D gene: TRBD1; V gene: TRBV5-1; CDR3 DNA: TGCGCCAGCAGCCCCAGGGGGCTAGGCTCTGAAGCTTTCTTT; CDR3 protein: CASSPRGLGSEAFF
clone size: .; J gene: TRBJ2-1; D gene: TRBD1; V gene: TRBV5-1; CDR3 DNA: TGCGCCAGCAGCTCACCCGGGACAGGGGCCTACAATGAGCAGTTCTTC; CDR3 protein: CASSSPGTGAYNEQFF
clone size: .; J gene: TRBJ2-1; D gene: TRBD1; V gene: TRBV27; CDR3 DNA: TGTGCCAGCAGTCCCGGGACAGGGGGAAATGAGCAGTTCTTC; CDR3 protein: CASSPGTGGNEQFF
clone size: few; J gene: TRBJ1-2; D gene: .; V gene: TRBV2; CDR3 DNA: TGTGCCAGCAGTGAAGACTTTAACTATGGCTACACCTTC; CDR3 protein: CASSEDFNYGYTF